The 20 T cell receptor beta chains reported below all come from one sample, sequenced in a study of PD-1 blockade in classical Hodgkin lymphoma. No patient escaped relapse after autologous stem cell transplantation, and brentuximab vedotin exposure varied. TCRdb's copy holds only in-frame clones and misses some; the assay was immunoSEQ multiplex PCR. The table lists fewer than 100,000 clones, approximately 92% of them singletons. The sample consisted of peripheral blood mononuclear cells (PBMCs), taken at baseline. These receptors were taken from a human donor with classical Hodgkin lymphoma.

The rearrangement links TRBV7-3 to TRBJ1-1; possible D gene TRBD1, 5 bases. The CDR3 loop spans 13 amino acids. Germline-derived CDR1 and CDR2 are SGHTA and FQGTGA. Trimming took off 5 bases at V and 1 base at J, with 8 bases between the two ends. The CDR3 spells CASSITGNTEAFF. CDR3 bases: TGTGCCAGCAGCATCACAGGGAACACTGAAGCTTTCTTT.

V gene TRBV27 combines with J gene TRBJ1-1; unclear D gene. The length of the CDR3 is 16 residues. Germline lookup yields CDR1 MNHEY and CDR2 SMNVEV (reference sequence). Trimming pared 5 bases from V and 1 base from J, leaving 17 bases between. CDR3 DNA: TGTGCCAGCAGTCCTCCCCCTGGCTATAGGAACACTGAAGCTTTCTTT. It yields the protein CASSPPPGYRNTEAFF.

This clone was seen once. CDR3 amino acids: CASSEHGGNTIYF. In DNA, the CDR3 is TGTGCCAGCAGCGAACATGGCGGGAACACCATATATTTT. The chain recombines TRBV28 with TRBJ1-3; D is uncertain. V was cut by 6 bases and J by 7 bases, with 13 bases left in between. The V gene's germline CDR1 is MDHEN and CDR2 SYDVKM. The CDR3 has 13 residues.

This chain joins TRBV9 and TRBJ2-1; 8 bases match TRBD1. Unmatched junction bases numbered 2, after V lost 3 bases and J lost 0 bases. The germline gives CDR1 SGDLS, CDR2 YYNGEE. The CDR3 is made up of 15 amino acids. Written as DNA, the CDR3 is TGTGCCAGCAGCGCCGGACAGGGCTCCTACAATGAGCAGTTCTTC. It encodes CASSAGQGSYNEQFF. Full variable domain (missing parts from reference TRBV9 and TRBJ2-1): DSGVTQTPKHLITATGQRVTLRCSPRSGDLSVYWYQQSLDQGLQFLIQYYNGEERAKGNILERFSAQQFPDLHSELNLSSLELGDSALYFCASSAGQGSYNEQFFGPGTRLTVL.

The V gene is TRBV7-2, the J gene TRBJ1-5; tentative D call: TRBD1 (6 bases). Trimming stripped 5 bases from V and 5 bases from J, with 22 bases between. The CDR3 has 17 amino acids. From germline, CDR1 is SGHTA and CDR2 FQGNSA. In DNA, the CDR3 is TGTGCCAGCAGCGCCGGGACAAGGGGAATCAAGTATCAGCCCCAGCATTTT. Its translation is CASSAGTRGIKYQPQHF.

This chain uses TRBV28 with TRBJ1-2; 7 nucleotides align to TRBD1. Germline values: CDR1 MDHEN, CDR2 SYDVKM. V lost 1 base to trimming and J lost 10 bases; unmatched junction nucleotides: 9. The length of the CDR3 is 14 residues. In nucleotides, the CDR3 is TGTGCCAGCAGTTTATTAGGGGGCGCTCGAGTCTACACCTTC. Protein sequence: CASSLLGGARVYTF.

In this sample, this clone turned up a few times. This chain connects TRBV2 to TRBJ1-5; unclear D gene. The germline CDR1 and CDR2 sequences are SNHLY and FYNNEI. The CDR3 runs 14 residues. Trimming removed 1 base from V and 2 bases from J, with 6 bases in between. CDR3 protein: CASSEGQGNQPQHF. For the CDR3, the DNA is TGTGCCAGCAGTGAAGGGCAGGGCAATCAGCCCCAGCATTTT.

This clone was counted once. The chain links TRBV19 to TRBJ2-7, with D maybe TRBD2 (5 bases). CDR3 length equals 16 residues. Trimming pared 0 bases from V and 3 bases from J, leaving 15 bases between. CDR1 and CDR2 from the germline V gene are LNHDA and SQIVND (reference sequence). CDR3 protein: CASSIDHPGMGYEQYF. CDR3 in DNA: TGTGCCAGTAGTATAGATCACCCGGGGATGGGCTACGAGCAGTACTTC.

The chain uses TRBV5-1 and TRBJ2-1; the D is unclear. This CDR3 is 13 amino acids long. CDR1 is SGHRS and CDR2 is YFSETQ in the germline V gene. V lost 2 bases to trimming and J lost 5 bases, with 8 bases between them. In DNA, the CDR3 is TGCGCCAGCAGCTTTACAGAGAACAATGAGCAGTTCTTC. Its translation: CASSFTENNEQFF.

The chain joins TRBV5-1 to TRBJ2-1; D is ambiguous. V was trimmed by 4 bases and J by 3 bases, leaving 17 bases between them. The CDR3 consists of 16 residues. Looked up from germline, CDR1 is SGHRS and CDR2 is YFSETQ. CDR3 nucleotide sequence: TGCGCCAGCAGCGCAACTCCAAGTCCCGTCTACAATGAGCAGTTCTTC. This encodes CASSATPSPVYNEQFF.

In this sample, this clone turned up a few times. The V call is TRBV4-2, the J call TRBJ1-4; D remains ambiguous. This CDR3 has 14 amino acids. CDR1 LGHNA and CDR2 YNFKEQ come from the germline V gene. V lost 4 bases, J lost 4 bases, and 10 bases lay in between. CDR3 nucleotides: TGTGCCAGCAGCCGAGACTTTAATAATGAAAAACTGTTTTTT. Its protein is CASSRDFNNEKLFF.

The chain carries TRBV6-1 and TRBJ1-2, with D possibly TRBD1 on 6 matching bases. With 5 bases removed from V and 6 bases from J, the gap between germline ends came to 16 bases. The CDR3 runs 14 residues. Germline V gene sequence: CDR1 MNHNS, CDR2 SASEGT. The CDR3 reads CASSFIRRGNGYTF. CDR3 sequence (DNA): TGTGCCAGCAGTTTCATTCGGAGGGGGAATGGCTACACCTTC.

The chain combines TRBV9 with TRBJ2-1, with D perhaps matching TRBD2 (6 bases). The CDR3 runs 13 residues. From germline, CDR1 is SGDLS and CDR2 YYNGEE. V lost 0 bases and J lost 8, with 9 bases in between. The CDR3 DNA is TGTGCCAGCAGCGTAGAGGCGGGATATGAGCAGTTCTTC. Translation gives CASSVEAGYEQFF.

This rearrangement joins TRBV19 to TRBJ1-2, with 7 bases fitting TRBD1. The CDR3 is 14 residues long. The trim removed 2 bases at V and 4 bases at J, leaving 4 bases unmatched. The V gene's germline CDR1 is LNHDA and CDR2 SQIVND (reference sequence). CDR3 loop: CASSIRTGAYGYTF. CDR3 in DNA: TGTGCCAGTAGTATACGGACAGGTGCCTATGGCTACACCTTC. The variable domain in full, with the rest retrieved from reference TRBV19 and TRBJ1-2, is DGGITQSPKYLFRKEGQNVTLSCEQNLNHDAMYWYRQDPGQGLRLIYYSQIVNDFQKGDIAEGYSVSREKKESFPLTVTSAQKNPTAFYLCASSIRTGAYGYTFGSGTRLTVV.

This clone was seen a few times. Other DNA sequences from this sample encode an identical CDR3 as well. The chain links TRBV7-2 to TRBJ1-2; 10 bases align to TRBD1. From germline, CDR1 is SGHTA and CDR2 FQGNSA. This CDR3 is 13 amino acids long. After removal of 5 bases from V and 7 bases from J, the junction contained 4 bases not matched to a gene. As DNA, the CDR3 is TGTGCCAGCAGCCCAAGGACAGGGGGTGGCTACACCTTC. Amino acid sequence: CASSPRTGGGYTF.

The chain has TRBV7-9 and TRBJ2-7; TRBD2 matches at 12 bases. Germline values: CDR1 SEHNR, CDR2 FQNEAQ (reference sequence). V lost 5 bases and J lost 3; bases outside the gene matches: 2. CDR3 length equals 14 residues. CDR3 in amino acids: CASSVGLAGYEQYF. The DNA of the CDR3 is TGTGCCAGCAGCGTGGGACTAGCGGGCTACGAGCAGTACTTC. The entire variable domain, with the rest obtained from reference TRBV7-9 and TRBJ2-7, is as follows: DTGVSQNPRHKITKRGQNVTFRCDPISEHNRLYWYRQTLGQGPEFLTYFQNEAQLEKSRLLSDRFSAERPKGSFSTLEIQRTEQGDSAMYLCASSVGLAGYEQYFGPGTRLTVT.

This chain joins TRBV7-7 and TRBJ2-1, with 10 bases identical to TRBD2. There are 16 residues in the CDR3. V shed 5 bases and J 9 bases; nucleotides not matched to a gene: 13. Germline assignment: CDR1 SSHAT and CDR2 FNYEAQ (reference sequence). The CDR3 here is CASSPRTSGAGIEQFF. The CDR3 bases are TGTGCCAGCAGCCCCCGGACTAGCGGAGCGGGGATTGAGCAGTTCTTC.

This chain uses TRBV5-1 with TRBJ1-2; a possible D gene is TRBD1 (6 bases). Germline lookup yields CDR1 SGHRS and CDR2 YFSETQ. The CDR3 sequence is 15 residues long. The V gene lost 4 bases and the J gene lost 5 bases, with 18 bases spanning the gap. The CDR3 reads CASSVEHRDFYGYTF. Written as DNA, the CDR3 is TGCGCCAGCAGCGTGGAACACAGGGATTTTTATGGCTACACCTTC. Variable domain in full (rest from reference TRBV5-1 and TRBJ1-2): KAGVTQTPRYLIKTRGQQVTLSCSPISGHRSVSWYQQTPGQGLQFLFEYFSETQRNKGNFPGRFSGRQFSNSRSEMNVSTLELGDSALYLCASSVEHRDFYGYTFGSGTRLTVV.

This clone was detected a few times. The CDR3 spells CASSFGLNTGELFF. The CDR3 bases are TGTGCCAGCAGTTTCGGACTTAACACCGGGGAGCTGTTTTTT. The chain carries TRBV27 and TRBJ2-2, with a weak D call TRBD2 (5 bases). The CDR3 totals 14 residues. Deletions cut 3 bases from V and 2 bases from J, with 7 bases between. The germline V gene has CDR1 MNHEY and CDR2 SMNVEV (reference sequence).

The chain has TRBV19 and TRBJ2-2, with TRBD1 identical over 8 bases. The CDR3 is 13 residues long. Germline loops: CDR1 LNHDA, CDR2 SQIVND (reference sequence). V shed 4 bases and J 9 bases; nucleotides not matched to a gene: 4. This CDR3 reads CASSRAGGRELFF. In DNA, the CDR3 is TGTGCCAGTAGTAGGGCAGGGGGCCGGGAGCTGTTTTTT.